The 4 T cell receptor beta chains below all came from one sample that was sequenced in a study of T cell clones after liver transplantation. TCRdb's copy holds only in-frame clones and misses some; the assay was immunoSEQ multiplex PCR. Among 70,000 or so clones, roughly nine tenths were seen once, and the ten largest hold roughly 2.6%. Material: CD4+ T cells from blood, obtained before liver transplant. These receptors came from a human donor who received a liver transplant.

In DNA, the CDR3 is TGTGCCAGCAGTCAAGGACTTTCTAATCAGCCCCAGCATTTT. It codes for CASSQGLSNQPQHF. The V and J genes are TRBV28 and TRBJ1-5; no firm D call. Trimming cost V 5 bases and J 4 bases, with 12 bases left between them. CDR1 and CDR2 (germline): MDHEN, SYDVKM. This CDR3 has 14 residues.

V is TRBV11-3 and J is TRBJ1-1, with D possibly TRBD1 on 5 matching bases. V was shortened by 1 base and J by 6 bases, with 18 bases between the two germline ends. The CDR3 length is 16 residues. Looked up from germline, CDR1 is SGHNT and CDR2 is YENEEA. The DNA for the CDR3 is TGTGCCAGCAGCTTAGTCTCGGGACGCTGGAGCCCTGAAGCTTTCTTT. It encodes CASSLVSGRWSPEAFF.

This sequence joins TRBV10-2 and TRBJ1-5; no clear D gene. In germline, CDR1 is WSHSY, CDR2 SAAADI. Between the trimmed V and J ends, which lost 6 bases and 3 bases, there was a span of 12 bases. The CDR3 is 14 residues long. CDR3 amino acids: CASSAPGNNQPQHF. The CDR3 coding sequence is TGCGCCAGCAGCGCACCGGGGAACAATCAGCCCCAGCATTTT.

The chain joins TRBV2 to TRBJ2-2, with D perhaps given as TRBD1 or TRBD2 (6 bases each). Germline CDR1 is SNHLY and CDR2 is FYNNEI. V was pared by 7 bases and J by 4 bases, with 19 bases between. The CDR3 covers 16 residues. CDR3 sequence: CASTLRGEPFTGELFF. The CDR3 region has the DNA TGTGCCAGCACCCTGAGGGGGGAGCCATTCACCGGGGAGCTGTTTTTT.